The 10 T cell receptor beta chains below all came from one sample that was sequenced in a study of identical twins. MiXCR was run by TCRdb on the 5' RACE reads, yielding one entry per CDR3 protein. Of roughly 1.6 million distinct CDR3 sequences detected, roughly a third appear once; the ten largest clones hold less than 0.35%. The sample was cord blood. The receptors come from a newborn girl in good health.

This sequence joins TRBV5-4 and TRBJ2-5; D uncertain. Trimming cost V 5 bases and J 11 bases, with 22 bases left between them. This CDR3 spans 14 amino acids. Germline loops: CDR1 SGHNT, CDR2 YYREEE (reference sequence). The CDR3: CASSRYPGPNEQYF. DNA for the CDR3: TGTGCCAGCAGTAGGTACCCCGGTCCAAATGAGCAGTACTTC.

This chain links TRBV3-1 with TRBJ1-1, with D possibly being TRBD1 (5 bases). Germline V gene data show CDR1 as LGHDT and CDR2 as YNNKEL (reference sequence). Trimming shortened V by 0 bases and J by 3 bases, and 14 bases separated the two germline ends. CDR3 length equals 16 residues. The DNA for the CDR3 is TGTGCCAGCAGCCAAGATTGGGGACTGGTCGACACTGAAGCTTTCTTT. It encodes CASSQDWGLVDTEAFF.

Written as DNA, the CDR3 is TGTGCCAGCAGTTCACAGGGGGTAGGTGGCTACACCTTC. It specifies CASSSQGVGGYTF. The chain combines TRBV28 with TRBJ1-2; 8 bases are shared with TRBD1. Germline lookup yields CDR1 MDHEN and CDR2 SYDVKM. The CDR3 sequence is 13 residues long. The V and J ends lost 4 bases and 7 bases, in that order; junction bases with no gene match: 5.

As concerns this clonotype: The junction differs from germline at one of its ends, possibly a read error. The chain carries TRBV25-1 and TRBJ1-5, with 9 bases identical to TRBD1. The CDR3 runs to 13 residues. Germline CDR1 is MGHDK and CDR2 is SYGVNS. The CDR3 bases are TGTGCCAGCGGTGAACAGGGGGCGCAGCCCCAGCATTTT. This encodes CASGEQGAQPQHF.

This chain links TRBV20-1 with TRBJ2-7, with TRBD2 as a possible D gene (5 bases). The CDR3 is 15 residues long. V shed 3 bases and J shed 0 bases, with 15 bases lying between them. The germline V gene has CDR1 DFQATT and CDR2 SNEGSKA (reference sequence). CDR3 nucleotide sequence: TGCAGTGCTAGGGCCCACCGGGATAACTCCTACGAGCAGTACTTC. This codes for CSARAHRDNSYEQYF.

V and J are TRBV6-6 and TRBJ1-2, with D possibly being TRBD1 (5 bases). Trimming took 5 bases from V and 6 from J, leaving 13 bases between them. The CDR3 has 13 amino acids. Germline lookup yields CDR1 MNHNY and CDR2 SVGAGI (reference sequence). The CDR3 loop reads CASSRTPSNGYTF. In nucleotides, the CDR3 is TGTGCCAGCAGTCGGACACCCTCGAATGGCTACACCTTC.

The chain links TRBV27 to TRBJ2-7; 9 bases map to TRBD2. The length of the CDR3 is 16 residues. Germline lookup yields CDR1 MNHEY and CDR2 SMNVEV (reference sequence). V lost 4 bases and J lost 7; bases outside the gene matches: 14. The CDR3 sequence is CASSSSRLAEGVEQYF. CDR3 bases: TGTGCCAGCAGTTCTTCAAGACTAGCGGAGGGGGTTGAGCAGTACTTC.

This clonotype was picked up a small number of times. The gene calls are TRBV9 and TRBJ1-6; 10 bases fit TRBD1. Germline assignment: CDR1 SGDLS and CDR2 YYNGEE. V lost 4 bases, J lost 7 bases, and 11 bases stayed unmatched. The CDR3 loop spans 17 amino acids. The DNA of the CDR3 is TGTGCCAGCAGCCCGACCGGGGACAGGGGAGGCAATTCACCCCTCCACTTT. It yields the protein CASSPTGDRGGNSPLHF.

This clonotype was observed a few times. The rearrangement joins TRBV21-1 to TRBJ2-7; TRBD1 is the table's D call and was not checked against the DNA. TRBV21-1 is given as a pseudogene. This CDR3 has 14 residues. The CDR3 coding sequence is TGTGCCAGCAGCCGGGACATCGAAACCTACGAGCAGTACTTC. Amino acid sequence: CASSRDIETYEQYF.

The chain carries TRBV7-8 and TRBJ2-5; D might be TRBD2 (5 bases). The CDR3 length is 13 residues. From germline, CDR1 is SGHVS and CDR2 FQNEAQ. V lost 5 bases to trimming and J lost 5 bases, with 12 bases between them. CDR3 protein: CASSPGIRETQYF. The CDR3 DNA follows: TGTGCCAGCAGCCCCGGGATTAGGGAGACCCAGTACTTC.